This is a list of T cell receptor beta chains from one sample in a study of blood T cell repertoires in COVID-19. Clones were sequenced by immunoSEQ multiplex PCR, and TCRdb holds only the in-frame ones, with some missing. In the table there are fewer than 250,000 clones, about nine tenths of which are singletons. Sequences were obtained from peripheral blood. All receptors come from a man between 65 and 80 years old with acute or convalescent COVID-19. Both conserved end residues are part of each CDR3. The order of the fields is CDR3 protein, CDR3 DNA, clone size, J gene, CDR3 length, V gene, D gene. The D gene is left open where the match is weak. The size field is filled for only some rows; it gives once, few, many or a size class.

CDR3: CACKTGSSYNSPLHF
DNA: TGTGCCTGCAAGACGGGTAGCTCCTATAATTCACCCCTCCACTTT
size: .
J: TRBJ1-6
length: 15
V: TRBV30
D: .

CDR3: CASSSGQGYTEAFF
DNA: TGTGCCAGCAGCTCAGGACAGGGCTACACTGAAGCTTTCTTT
size: .
J: TRBJ1-1
length: 14
V: TRBV5-4
D: TRBD1

CDR3: CASSTDRSFSGNTIYF
DNA: TGTGCCAGCAGCACCGACAGGTCTTTCTCTGGAAACACCATATATTTT
size: .
J: TRBJ1-3
length: 16
V: TRBV5-5
D: .

CDR3: CASSTPQDMNTEAFF
DNA: TGTGCCAGCAGTACCCCCCAGGACATGAACACTGAAGCTTTCTTT
size: .
J: TRBJ1-1
length: 15
V: TRBV28
D: .

CDR3: CAISDPGRSNTGELFF
DNA: TGTGCCATCAGTGACCCAGGGAGGTCGAACACCGGGGAGCTGTTTTTT
size: once
J: TRBJ2-2
length: 16
V: TRBV10-3
D: .

CDR3: CASSLAGVANEKLFF
DNA: TGCGCCAGCAGCTTGGCAGGGGTGGCTAATGAAAAACTGTTTTTT
size: .
J: TRBJ1-4
length: 15
V: TRBV5-1
D: .

CDR3: CAITLLGQGATDTEAFF
DNA: TGTGCCATTACCCTTCTGGGACAGGGGGCAACTGACACTGAAGCTTTCTTT
size: .
J: TRBJ1-1
length: 17
V: TRBV27
D: TRBD1

CDR3: CASSSGLAGRGADTQYF
DNA: TGTGCCAGCAGCTCCGGGTTAGCGGGACGGGGCGCAGATACGCAGTATTTT
size: once
J: TRBJ2-3
length: 17
V: TRBV7-3
D: TRBD2

CDR3: CASGLSTGGRGYTF
DNA: TGTGCTAGTGGTTTGTCCACAGGGGGCAGGGGCTACACCTTC
size: .
J: TRBJ1-2
length: 14
V: TRBV12-5
D: TRBD1

CDR3: CATSDTSGSPHEQFF
DNA: TGTGCCACCAGTGATACAAGCGGGAGCCCCCATGAGCAGTTCTTC
size: .
J: TRBJ2-1
length: 15
V: TRBV24-1
D: TRBD2

CDR3: CASSGTKKTDFHF
DNA: TGTGCCAGCTCCGGGACTAAGAAGACCGACTTCCACTTT
size: .
J: TRBJ1-6
length: 13
V: TRBV6-5
D: .

CDR3: CASRYGGTEAFF
DNA: TGTGCCAGCAGATACGGCGGGACTGAAGCTTTCTTT
size: .
J: TRBJ1-1
length: 12
V: TRBV6-5
D: .

CDR3: CATTNGREGYNEQFF
DNA: TGTGCCACCACAAACGGGCGGGAGGGCTACAATGAGCAGTTCTTC
size: .
J: TRBJ2-1
length: 15
V: TRBV6-5
D: TRBD2

CDR3: CASSSRGMVAGERNEQYF
DNA: TGTGCCAGCAGCTCACGCGGGATGGTAGCGGGAGAAAGGAACGAGCAGTACTTC
size: .
J: TRBJ2-7
length: 18
V: TRBV27
D: TRBD2

CDR3: CASSTVLNTEAFF
DNA: TGTGCCAGTAGCACAGTGTTGAACACTGAAGCTTTCTTT
size: .
J: TRBJ1-1
length: 13
V: TRBV19
D: .

CDR3: CSASSESQETQYF
DNA: TGCAGTGCTAGTTCGGAGTCCCAAGAGACCCAGTACTTC
size: once
J: TRBJ2-5
length: 13
V: TRBV20-1
D: .

CDR3: CASAGQGNTGELFF
DNA: TGCGCCTCGGCGGGACAGGGGAACACCGGGGAGCTGTTTTTT
size: .
J: TRBJ2-2
length: 14
V: TRBV5-1
D: TRBD1

CDR3: CATSDPRTSGNEQFF
DNA: TGTGCCACCAGTGATCCCCGGACTAGCGGGAATGAGCAGTTCTTC
size: .
J: TRBJ2-1
length: 15
V: TRBV24-1
D: TRBD2

CDR3: CASSYSQYSGNTIYF
DNA: TGTGCCAGCAGTTACAGCCAATACTCTGGAAACACCATATATTTT
size: .
J: TRBJ1-3
length: 15
V: TRBV13
D: .

CDR3: CASSPTTRGEKLFF
DNA: TGTGCCAGCAGCCCAACGACCAGGGGGGAAAAACTGTTTTTT
size: .
J: TRBJ1-4
length: 14
V: TRBV3-1/TRBV3-2
D: TRBD1

CDR3: CASSPGSGANVLTF
DNA: TGTGCCAGCAGCCCGGGCTCTGGGGCCAACGTCCTGACTTTC
size: .
J: TRBJ2-6
length: 14
V: TRBV7-3
D: .

CDR3: CSVDGGKSGELFF
DNA: TGCAGCGTTGATGGGGGGAAGAGCGGGGAGCTGTTTTTT
size: once
J: TRBJ2-2
length: 13
V: TRBV29-1
D: .

CDR3: CASSLRQNYGYTF
DNA: TGTGCCAGCAGTTTAAGACAGAACTATGGCTACACCTTC
size: once
J: TRBJ1-2
length: 13
V: TRBV28
D: .

CDR3: CASSGHGTPSYEQYF
DNA: TGTGCCAGCAGCGGCCACGGGACACCATCCTACGAGCAGTACTTC
size: .
J: TRBJ2-7
length: 15
V: TRBV7-2
D: .

CDR3: CASSPLEGGSPYNEQFF
DNA: TGTGCCAGCAGCCCCCTAGAGGGGGGGTCCCCCTACAATGAGCAGTTCTTC
size: .
J: TRBJ2-1
length: 17
V: TRBV3-1/TRBV3-2
D: .

CDR3: CASSLEGYNQPQHF
DNA: TGTGCCAGCAGCTTAGAGGGGTACAATCAGCCCCAGCATTTT
size: .
J: TRBJ1-5
length: 14
V: TRBV7-8
D: .

CDR3: CASSLTPGESSYEQYF
DNA: TGTGCCAGTAGCCTTACTCCAGGGGAAAGCTCCTACGAGCAGTACTTC
size: .
J: TRBJ2-7
length: 16
V: TRBV19
D: .

CDR3: CAISESAGSGGYTF
DNA: TGTGCCATCAGTGAGTCTGCAGGGTCGGGTGGCTACACCTTC
size: .
J: TRBJ1-2
length: 14
V: TRBV10-3
D: .

CDR3: CASRTGGMAFF
DNA: TGTGCCAGTAGGACAGGGGGAATGGCTTTCTTT
size: .
J: TRBJ1-1
length: 11
V: TRBV19
D: TRBD1

CDR3: CASSLVQGIGETQYF
DNA: TGTGCCAGCAGCTTAGTGCAGGGTATAGGAGAGACCCAGTACTTC
size: .
J: TRBJ2-5
length: 15
V: TRBV7-2
D: .

CDR3: CASSLFMDTQYF
DNA: TGTGCCAGCAGCTTGTTCATGGATACGCAGTATTTT
size: .
J: TRBJ2-3
length: 12
V: TRBV5-4
D: .

CDR3: CASSHLRGSGNNQPQHF
DNA: TGTGCCAGCAGTCACCTTAGGGGATCTGGGAACAATCAGCCCCAGCATTTT
size: .
J: TRBJ1-5
length: 17
V: TRBV6-6
D: .

CDR3: CATSRPRATANEKLFF
DNA: TGTGCCACCAGCAGACCGAGGGCCACTGCTAATGAAAAACTGTTTTTT
size: .
J: TRBJ1-4
length: 16
V: TRBV15
D: .